These 10 T cell receptor beta chains were all obtained from the same sample, sequenced in a study of shared clonotypes between healthy human individuals. The protocol was immunoSEQ multiplex PCR, while the TCRdb copy is restricted to in-frame clones and leaves out a portion. The sample has 600,000 to 700,000 clones, around 78% seen once. Sequenced input: memory CD4+ T cells sorted from blood. Regarding subset: CD45RA-negative fraction. These receptors all stem from a woman in her thirties in good health.

The genes are TRBV4-1 and TRBJ1-4; D might be TRBD1 (6 bases). The V gene lost 0 bases and the J gene lost 6 bases, with 11 bases spanning the gap. The CDR3 has 15 residues. Germline CDR1 and CDR2: MGHRA and YSYEKL. The CDR3 is CASSQDRGWDEKLFF. In DNA form, the CDR3 reads TGCGCCAGCAGCCAAGACAGGGGTTGGGATGAAAAACTGTTTTTT.

The genes are TRBV30 and TRBJ2-5; D is perhaps TRBD1 (6 bases). The J call may not be correct, given that the DNA end is closer to TRBJ2-7. The germline CDR1 and CDR2 sequences are GTSNPN and SVGIG (reference sequence). The CDR3 extends over 12 amino acids. In nucleotides, the CDR3 is TGTGCCTGGACTGCACAGGGCTACGAGCAGTACTTC. This codes for CAWTAQGYEQYF.

V gene TRBV5-1 combines with J gene TRBJ1-1; 9 nucleotides agree with TRBD1. This CDR3 is built from 17 residues. The V segment lost 2 bases and the J segment 0 bases; nucleotides outside the gene matches: 8. CDR1 is SGHRS and CDR2 is YFSETQ in the germline V gene. This CDR3 is CASSLTGQGKMNTEAFF. The CDR3 DNA follows: TGCGCCAGCAGCTTAACGGGACAGGGAAAGATGAACACTGAAGCTTTCTTT.

V gene TRBV6-1 combines with J gene TRBJ2-5; TRBD1 matches at 7 bases. Germline-derived CDR1 and CDR2 are MNHNS and SASEGT. CDR3 length: 14 amino acids. The J segment lost 5 bases and the V segment lost 6 bases, leaving 9 bases of the junction unmatched. For the CDR3, the DNA is TGTGCCAGCAGCAGGGGGAACCTCAAGGAGACCCAGTACTTC. It is translated as CASSRGNLKETQYF.

At least ten counts were recorded for this clone. This chain uses TRBV5-4 with TRBJ1-4, with D possibly TRBD1 on 5 matching bases. Trimming took off 4 bases at V and 7 bases at J, with 14 bases between the two ends. CDR1 is SGHNT, CDR2 YYREEE, per germline (reference sequence). CDR3 size: 14 residues. CDR3 DNA: TGTGCCAGCAGCCACGGACGGGACGCTGAAAAACTGTTTTTT. Encoded protein: CASSHGRDAEKLFF.

The J gene is TRBJ2-7, the V gene TRBV2; D remains ambiguous. V lost 7 bases, J lost 3 bases, and 10 bases lay in between. There are 12 residues in the CDR3. The V gene's germline CDR1 is SNHLY and CDR2 FYNNEI. This CDR3 is CASIYDIYEQYF. The CDR3 DNA follows: TGTGCCAGCATATACGATATCTACGAGCAGTACTTC.

V usage is TRBV5-4 and J usage is TRBJ1-2; D is ambiguous. The CDR3 loop spans 14 amino acids. The V and J ends lost 9 bases and 8 bases respectively, with 23 bases between them. Germline loops: CDR1 SGHNT, CDR2 YYREEE (reference sequence). CDR3 protein: CATHRGGGLVGYTF. The CDR3 DNA sequence: TGTGCCACCCATCGGGGTGGCGGTTTGGTCGGCTACACCTTC.

The CDR3 loop is CASSESGGPLPFGYTF. The CDR3, as DNA: TGTGCCAGCAGTGAAAGTGGGGGCCCCCTTCCTTTTGGCTACACCTTC. The V gene is TRBV28, the J gene TRBJ1-2; a possible D gene is TRBD1 (6 bases). Trimming stripped 5 bases from V and 7 bases from J, with 23 bases between. This CDR3 is 16 amino acids long. Per the germline V gene, CDR1 is MDHEN and CDR2 is SYDVKM.

The chain joins TRBV4-1 to TRBJ2-1; 7 positions match TRBD2. V lost 2 bases, J lost 2 bases, and 12 bases stayed unmatched. Germline V gene data show CDR1 as MGHRA and CDR2 as YSYEKL. The CDR3 runs 18 residues. CDR3 nucleotides: TGCGCCAGCAGCCAAACCGGGACGAGGGCGGGGGCCTACAATGAGCAGTTCTTC. Translating it yields CASSQTGTRAGAYNEQFF.

In its sample, this clone was seen a few times. V usage is TRBV10-1 and J usage is TRBJ2-3; D ambiguous. CDR1 WNHNN and CDR2 SYGVQD come from the germline V gene (reference sequence). V was shortened by 0 bases and J by 0 bases, with 10 bases between the two germline ends. This CDR3 region has 16 residues. CDR3 residues: CASSESQRSSTDTQYF. In DNA form, the CDR3 reads TGCGCCAGCAGTGAGTCTCAGCGTTCGAGCACAGATACGCAGTATTTT.